Listed below are T cell receptor beta chains from one sample, sequenced in a study of cytomegalovirus exposure and HLA in healthy donors. Sequencing used immunoSEQ multiplex PCR; TCRdb keeps in-frame clones, though not all of them. The profile shows around 170,000 clones, approximately 78% of them singletons. Sequencing used PBMCs. The receptors shown here come from a woman between 18 and 30 years old in good health and CMV-seronegative. CDR3s leave out the opening cysteine and the closing phenylalanine or tryptophan. Some rows mark clone size as missing; the rest say once, few, many or name a class of expanded clone.

v_call	clone_size	j_call	cdr3_aa
TRBV28	NA	TRBJ2-7	ASSFTLRDTASYEQY
TRBV14	NA	TRBJ1-1	ASSLQGYTEAF
TRBV6-5	once	TRBJ1-5	ASSLTGINSNQPQH
TRBV6-5	NA	TRBJ2-5	ASSPTGEGTQY
TRBV28	NA	TRBJ2-2	ASRAGGTNTGELF
TRBV7-8	NA	TRBJ2-3	ASSLPVGLAGGDTQY
TRBV27	NA	TRBJ2-7	ASGPSGRAPYEQY
TRBV5-8	NA	TRBJ1-6	ASSLEQGVFSPLH
TRBV15	NA	TRBJ1-2	ATRRTAAWGYT
TRBV4-2	NA	TRBJ2-5	ASSQSGRDETQY
TRBV6-5	once	TRBJ2-7	ASSYSSGRVEQY
TRBV6-5	NA	TRBJ1-2	ASSYRRLGGYT
TRBV7-2	NA	TRBJ2-2	ASSPGGTGELF
TRBV5-8	NA	TRBJ2-1	ASGSGIIYNEQF
TRBV9	NA	TRBJ2-1	ASSVGQGAWEQF
TRBV5-6	NA	TRBJ2-5	ASNPQGQETQY
TRBV7-9	NA	TRBJ1-1	ASSRGQPNTEAF
TRBV7-9	NA	TRBJ1-2	ASSSFKPNSYGYT
TRBV6-5	NA	TRBJ2-7	ASSYSGLAGVDKQY
TRBV5-6	NA	TRBJ2-3	ASSLGGGVTDTQY
TRBV6-5	few	TRBJ1-3	ASSYSADRTGNTIY
TRBV30	once	TRBJ2-5	AWAGSGTQY
TRBV18	NA	TRBJ2-2	ASSPLVTGVTGELF
TRBV5-1	NA	TRBJ1-1	ASSRKTGNEVNTEAF
TRBV18	NA	TRBJ1-2	ASTGTGNYGYT
TRBV2	NA	TRBJ1-2	ASREDSGPTYGYT
TRBV9	NA	TRBJ2-6	ASSAVSGANVLT
TRBV2	NA	TRBJ1-1	ASTETGNTEAF
TRBV27	NA	TRBJ1-5	ASSFTGVGRPQH
TRBV6-5	many	TRBJ2-7	ASRAGREEQY
TRBV18	NA	TRBJ1-1	ASSSGQTNTEAF
TRBV6-5	NA	TRBJ1-6	ASSPGQGPLH
TRBV29-1	once	TRBJ2-7	SVGHPSSYEQY
TRBV19	NA	TRBJ2-2	ASSFQGLAGMGTGELF
TRBV25-1	NA	TRBJ1-6	ASSEYHTNSPLH
TRBV19	NA	TRBJ1-1	ASNGGMNTEAF
TRBV7-9	NA	TRBJ2-7	ASSQWTSGSREQY
TRBV6-5	few	TRBJ1-3	ASTTGHSGNTIY
TRBV19	NA	TRBJ2-3	ASRPGQDHDTQY
TRBV5-5	NA	TRBJ1-3	ASSGTGAGNTIY
TRBV5-1	few	TRBJ1-3	ASSLGDRERSGNTIY
TRBV7-9	NA	TRBJ2-3	ASRAGGTDTQY
TRBV5-1	few	TRBJ2-1	ASSPRGQGVDEQF
TRBV28	NA	TRBJ1-1	ASSLRTALNTEAF
TRBV18	NA	TRBJ1-1	ASCIDREDEAF
TRBV9	NA	TRBJ1-1	ASSVVDMNTEAF
TRBV5-8	few	TRBJ1-4	ASSLVYTGFQKLF
TRBV19	NA	TRBJ1-3	ASTHLGQPNSGNTIY
TRBV6-5	NA	TRBJ2-7	ASSFDRGYYEQY
TRBV7-8	NA	TRBJ2-7	ASSLGSAGGPHEQY
TRBV9	NA	TRBJ2-3	ASSSQAGGPFGDTQY
TRBV6-5	NA	TRBJ1-5	ASRRTGNQPQH
TRBV27	NA	TRBJ2-7	ASSFVGGGSYEQY
TRBV2	NA	TRBJ2-1	ASSMGLANNEQF
TRBV2	NA	TRBJ1-1	ASSGDRTQRAF
TRBV28	few	TRBJ2-7	ASSPGIHEQY
TRBV28	NA	TRBJ2-1	ASRNSHGEQF
TRBV27	NA	TRBJ2-1	ASSKVPQVSHNEQF
TRBV19	NA	TRBJ2-1	ASSVRDRGYNEQF
TRBV7-9	NA	TRBJ2-3	ASSLRTSRHTDTQY